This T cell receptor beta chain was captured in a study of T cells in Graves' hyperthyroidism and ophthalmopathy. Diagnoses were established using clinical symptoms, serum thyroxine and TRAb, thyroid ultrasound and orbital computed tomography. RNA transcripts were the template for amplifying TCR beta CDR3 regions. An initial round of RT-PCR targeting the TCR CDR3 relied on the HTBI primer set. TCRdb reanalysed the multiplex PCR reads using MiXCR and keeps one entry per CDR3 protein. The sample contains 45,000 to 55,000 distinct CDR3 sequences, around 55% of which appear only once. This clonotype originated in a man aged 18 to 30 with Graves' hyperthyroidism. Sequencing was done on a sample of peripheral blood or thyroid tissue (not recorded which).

This CDR3 reads CASSLTPDRGSPLHF. CDR3 DNA: TGTGCCAGCAGCTTAACCCCGGACAGGGGTTCACCCCTCCACTTT. The chain has TRBV7-9 and TRBJ1-6; TRBD1 matches at 9 bases. Trimming at V came to 2 bases and at J to 9 bases, leaving 5 bases not matched to a gene. This CDR3 has 15 residues. Germline lookup yields CDR1 SEHNR and CDR2 FQNEAQ (reference sequence).